This T cell receptor (beta chain) was obtained from a study of T cells in Graves' hyperthyroidism and ophthalmopathy (dated by TCRdb to about 2019). Background on the whole study: Peripheral blood was sampled at the time of initial diagnosis, prior to any treatment. Prospective prediction of ophthalmopathy was tested in an independent validation cohort consisting of roughly 20 hyperthyroidism patients and approximately 16 patients who later progressed to ophthalmopathy. Following sampling, methimazole starting at 30 mg daily was given to hyperthyroidism patients, and high-dose intravenous methylprednisolone was given to ophthalmopathy patients. The paper reports TCR Vbeta CDR3 sequencing of some 140 peripheral blood samples: under 45 ophthalmopathy, under 80 hyperthyroidism and approximately 17 progressor patients. For training and testing, the 80 to 100 patients in the discovery cohort were randomly divided in a 7:3 ratio. In about 6 Graves' hyperthyroidism patients, the study also compared T-cell repertoires from thyroid tissue with T-cell repertoires from blood. TCR V-J signatures able to tell the groups apart were searched for in a discovery cohort of 90 to 100 patients, of whom about 40 had Graves' ophthalmopathy and 57 had stable Graves' hyperthyroidism.

In the ophthalmopathy patients, disease was moderately to severely active, with a Clinical Activity Score of 3 or more, a NOSPECS grade of 4 or more, and a duration of less than 3 months. Patients with uncontrolled infections, other autoimmune diseases, pregnancy or lactation were excluded. Clinical symptoms, serum thyroxine and TRAb, thyroid ultrasound, and orbital computed tomography formed the basis for the diagnoses. Ficoll-Paque density gradient centrifugation was used to isolate PBMCs from 9.5 to 10 ml of fresh peripheral blood. Total RNA was extracted using Trizol reagent, and RNA quality was assessed on an Agilent 2100 Bioanalyzer. TCR beta CDR3 regions were amplified from RNA transcripts. For the first round of RT-PCR on the TCR CDR3, the HTBI primer set was used together with the Qiagen OneStep RT-PCR kit. A second multiplex PCR round built the libraries, followed by size selection and purification. The libraries were sequenced on an Illumina HiSeq2000 using paired-end 100 bp reads. The authors' pipeline ran thus. SOAPnuke was used to process the raw data, removing reads that contained adapters or uncalled bases, had a mean Phred below 15, or lacked an exact match to the constant primer or identifier. COPE v1.2.5 was used to merge the high-quality paired reads, and each unique nucleotide sequence was defined as a clonotype. Clonotypes were aligned to IMGT TRBV, TRBD and TRBJ reference segments using MiTCR v1.1. Only V-J combinations with frequency above 0.0001, covering 99.2% of repertoires, were analysed. A TCS score was defined as the ratio between F50 (clonal expansion) and ExV (chaos), using BLOSUM62-based TCRdist between CDR3 peptides within each V-J. Welch's t-statistics and random forest reduced roughly 540 V-J features to about 13, which were used in a naive Bayes classifier (R e1071). TCRdb redid the processing of the public reads, applying fastp at Q25 and MiXCR, and retained in-frame beta chains. Every entry covers one CDR3 protein and lists the most common genes and DNA from its rows. The authors' filters were not applied to this entry. The sample table records about 600,000 distinct CDR3 sequences; 13% to 15% of these occur just once. The top ten hold roughly 7% of the sample.

The CDR3 numbers 16 residues from cysteine through phenylalanine. The entry retains the CDR3 DNA only, 48 bases that are in frame from base 1. V is cut back by 2 bases and J by 6 bases, with 6 bases in the junction unmatched. CDR1 and CDR2 were assigned from the germline V gene as SGDLS and YYNGEE. Results the study describes overall, beyond this receptor: Most expanded thyroid clonotypes (frequency above 0.001) were also detected in blood, suggesting blood repertoires may reflect thyroid immune responses. A model built on a 13 V-J signature distinguished ophthalmopathy from stable hyperthyroidism, reaching approximately 89% sensitivity and approximately 83% specificity in cross-validation and 80%/75% in testing. No statistical method was used to set the sample size in advance, and investigators knew the group allocation. During validation, the model predicted progression to ophthalmopathy a median of about 6.5 months ahead of onset, with almost 71% sensitivity and 72.22% specificity.

The sample holds many counts of this clonotype. Its antigen is unknown. No per-base quality is available; no much larger clone lies one base away. The sample comprised blood. This sequence uses TRBV9 and TRBJ2-7, and 15 bases in between align with TRBD2. The receptor was derived from a woman under 30 with Graves' ophthalmopathy. CDR3 sequence: CASSVGLAGGPREQYF. The sequenced DNA is TGTGCCAGCAGCGTCGGACTAGCGGGAGGGCCACGCGAGCAGTACTTC.